This TCR beta chain was captured in a study of blood T cell repertoires in COVID-19. The repertoire was sequenced with immunoSEQ multiplex PCR; TCRdb's copy has only in-frame clones and lacks some. The sample shows some 200,000 clones, about nine tenths of them seen only once. V gave up 6 bases and J gave up 4 bases; unmatched junction bases: 5. The CDR3 spans 13 residues. Recruitment covered under 25 US areas and drew participants whose ages spanned roughly 18 to 90 years. Recovered status in Cohort 3 required two negative PCRs, clearance, or symptom resolution. V is TRBV12-3 or TRBV12-4 and J is TRBJ1-2, with 7 bases matching TRBD1. This TCR derives from a woman aged 25 to 39 who had recovered from COVID-19. Sample: PBMCs or T cells enriched from blood (not recorded which). The chain's CDR3 is CASSTDRVYGYTF. The CDR3 DNA reads TGTGCCAGCAGCACTGACAGGGTCTATGGCTACACCTTC.